This T cell receptor (beta chain) is drawn from a study of blood T cell repertoires in COVID-19. In the study overall: Samples came from the United States, Italy and Spain, spanning acute and convalescent COVID-19. T cells, B-cell-depleted T cells, or PBMCs provided the cDNA or gDNA that served as material.

In the authors' methods: Amplifying reference gene primers gave estimates of nucleated cell counts. Profiling relied on immunoSEQ multiplex PCR, and the TCRdb table lists in-frame clones only, not all of them. D and trimming come from the DNA, and the V and J calls and clone size come from that table. The sample yields fewer than 200,000 clones, 65% to 90% seen once. Trimming took off 2 bases at V and 3 bases at J, with 2 bases between the two ends. The germline V gene encodes CDR1 ENHRY and CDR2 SYGVKD. The length of the CDR3 is 11 residues. Sequenced material: peripheral blood. The chain joins TRBV10-3 to TRBJ2-7; D is uncertain. The sequence was obtained from a man between 45 and 60 years old with active or convalescent COVID-19. The CDR3 DNA sequence: TGTGCCATCAGTGAGCTCTACGAGCAGTACTTC. Protein product: CAISELYEQYF.